Listed here are 17 T cell receptor beta chains from one sample, sequenced in a study of graft-versus-host responses after intestinal transplantation. Their antigens remain unidentified. Sequenced by immunoSEQ multiplex PCR; TCRdb stores in-frame clones only, minus some. The repertoire has some 120,000 clones, about nine tenths of them found once; the top ten carry about 0.18%. Sequenced material: unstimulated CD4+ T cells sorted from spleen or lymph node cells, taken before intestinal transplant. The source is a human donor who received an intestinal transplant.

The chain couples TRBV7-2 to TRBJ2-4, with D possibly being TRBD1 (6 bases). Deletions cut 5 bases from V and 1 base from J, with 6 bases between. CDR3 length: 13 amino acids. Looked up from germline, CDR1 is SGHTA and CDR2 is FQGNSA. CDR3 coding DNA: TGTGCCAGCAGCACAGGGGCCAAAAACATTCAGTACTTC. Translation gives CASSTGAKNIQYF.

The V call is TRBV18, the J call TRBJ2-7; D is undetermined. V dropped 4 bases and J dropped 4 bases, with 11 bases sitting between them. Germline V gene sequence: CDR1 KGHSH, CDR2 LQKENI. The CDR3 runs 13 residues. DNA for the CDR3: TGTGCCAGCTCACAATCCGACGGGTACGAGCAGTACTTC. Its protein is CASSQSDGYEQYF.

The V call is TRBV9, the J call TRBJ1-4; D is possibly TRBD1 (5 bases). Per the germline V gene, CDR1 is SGDLS and CDR2 is YYNGEE. V was clipped by 2 bases and J by 4 bases, with 15 bases between them. This CDR3 comprises 16 residues. CDR3 nucleotide sequence: TGTGCCAGCAGCGTCGGGGGTCTGGGCTATAATGAAAAACTGTTTTTT. Residues: CASSVGGLGYNEKLFF.

The rearrangement links TRBV5-8 to TRBJ2-4; the match to TRBD1 covers 7 bases. CDR1 SGHTS and CDR2 YDEGEE come from the germline V gene. The CDR3 has 14 residues. Trimming cost V 4 bases and J 6 bases; bases outside gene matches: 7. The CDR3: CASSQDRRGNIQYF. The CDR3 DNA reads TGTGCCAGCAGCCAGGACAGGAGAGGAAACATTCAGTACTTC.

The chain uses TRBV28 and TRBJ1-4, with a weak D call TRBD1 (5 bases). V was cut by 6 bases and J by 5 bases, with 19 bases left in between. This CDR3 is 16 amino acids long. Per the germline V gene, CDR1 is MDHEN and CDR2 is SYDVKM. The CDR3 is CASRLGRGTGNEKLFF. The CDR3 nucleotides are TGTGCCAGCAGATTAGGTCGGGGGACGGGGAATGAAAAACTGTTTTTT.

This rearrangement joins TRBV5-1 to TRBJ2-7; D not resolved. The CDR3 contains 14 residues. Trimming shortened V by 2 bases and J by 0 bases, and 9 bases separated the two germline ends. Looked up from germline, CDR1 is SGHRS and CDR2 is YFSETQ. In nucleotides, the CDR3 is TGCGCCAGCAGCTTCCGTCTGAGCTCCTACGAGCAGTACTTC. Translating it yields CASSFRLSSYEQYF.

This rearrangement joins TRBV18 to TRBJ2-7; TRBD1 is a possible D gene (6 bases). Germline assignment: CDR1 KGHSH and CDR2 LQKENI. Trimming removed 3 bases at V and 4 bases at J, with 10 bases between. The length of the CDR3 is 13 residues. The CDR3 nucleotides read TGTGCCAGCTCACCCCCAGGGGCTTACGAGCAGTACTTC. This encodes CASSPPGAYEQYF.

Of note for this clone: An end of the junction differs from the germline gene, which may be a read error. This chain uses TRBV25-1 with TRBJ2-4; maybe TRBD1 (5 bases). The CDR3 is 11 residues long. The germline V gene has CDR1 MGHDK and CDR2 SYGVNS. CDR3 loop: CASRDLDNWDF. CDR3 nucleotides: TGTGCCAGCAGAGATTTGGACAACTGGGACTTC.

This chain's CDR3 is CATSRDGGSLPFF. The CDR3 DNA follows: TGTGCCACCAGCAGAGATGGGGGCTCCCTCCCGTTTTTT. The rearrangement uses TRBV15 and TRBJ1-4, with D maybe TRBD1 (6 bases). The CDR3 consists of 13 residues. CDR1 is LNHNV and CDR2 is YYDKDF in the germline V gene (reference sequence). Deletions cut 0 bases from V and 16 bases from J, with 15 bases between.

V and J are TRBV10-3 and TRBJ2-7; no clear D gene. The ends were cut back, 2 bases at V and 0 bases at J, with 8 bases in the middle. The CDR3 has 14 residues. CDR1 ENHRY and CDR2 SYGVKD come from the germline V gene. The CDR3 region is CAISESPSSYEQYF. CDR3 sequence (DNA): TGTGCCATCAGTGAGAGTCCTAGCTCCTACGAGCAGTACTTC.

This clone occurred once. This chain connects TRBV5-1 to TRBJ1-2, with a possible D match to TRBD1 (6 bases). CDR1 SGHRS and CDR2 YFSETQ come from the germline V gene. V dropped 3 bases and J dropped 4 bases, with 13 bases sitting between them. The CDR3 contains 14 residues. The CDR3 DNA reads as TGCGCCAGCAGCTGGATTGGGGGCGGCTATGGCTACACCTTC. Encoded protein: CASSWIGGGYGYTF. The full variable domain, rest sourced from reference TRBV5-1 and TRBJ1-2, is KAGVTQTPRYLIKTRGQQVTLSCSPISGHRSVSWYQQTPGQGLQFLFEYFSETQRNKGNFPGRFSGRQFSNSRSEMNVSTLELGDSALYLCASSWIGGGYGYTFGSGTRLTVV.

This chain uses TRBV4-3 with TRBJ2-1; a possible D gene is TRBD2 (6 bases). Germline V CDR1 and CDR2: LGHNA, YSLEER. Trimming pared 3 bases from V and 2 bases from J, leaving 17 bases between. This CDR3 has 17 residues. DNA of the CDR3: TGCGCCAGCAGCCAGAGATTTGGGGGACTGACCTACAATGAGCAGTTCTTC. It specifies CASSQRFGGLTYNEQFF.

This chain joins TRBV18 and TRBJ2-2; 9 nucleotides agree with TRBD1. The V gene end was trimmed by 3 bases and the J gene end by 4 bases; junction bases not matched to a gene: 3. Germline values: CDR1 KGHSH, CDR2 LQKENI. The CDR3 has 15 amino acids. The CDR3 loop is CASSPDRGPTGELFF. The CDR3 DNA reads as TGTGCCAGCTCACCGGACAGGGGCCCCACCGGGGAGCTGTTTTTT.

The rearrangement joins TRBV6-6 to TRBJ2-5; 8 positions match TRBD2. The DNA end favors TRBJ2-7, so the J call may be wrong. This CDR3 region has 16 residues. Germline V CDR1 and CDR2: MNHNY, SVGAGI (reference sequence). This CDR3 reads CASSYSKPGGGYEQYF. In DNA, the CDR3 is TGTGCCAGCAGTTACTCGAAGCCGGGGGGGGGCTACGAGCAGTACTTC.

The J gene is TRBJ2-4, the V gene TRBV18; 11 bases fit TRBD2. Germline CDR1 reads KGHSH; CDR2 reads LQKENI. The length of the CDR3 is 14 residues. V trimming: 3 bases; J trimming: 8 bases; junction bases outside the gene matches: 3. The DNA for the CDR3 is TGTGCCAGCTCACCCGGGACTAGCGGCTACATTCAGTACTTC. Its translation: CASSPGTSGYIQYF.

The V call is TRBV5-1, the J call TRBJ2-7, with 9 positions matching TRBD2. The CDR3 extends over 15 amino acids. Germline values: CDR1 SGHRS, CDR2 YFSETQ. J was trimmed by 7 bases and V by 0 bases; bases with no gene match: 8. CDR3 coding DNA: TGCGCCAGCAGCTTGGGGTCTAGCGGGGTCTGGGAGCAGTACTTC. This translates into CASSLGSSGVWEQYF.

The genes are TRBV28 and TRBJ2-1, with 8 positions matching TRBD1. Germline V gives CDR1 MDHEN, CDR2 SYDVKM. This CDR3 has 15 amino acids. Unmatched junction bases numbered 8, after V lost 6 bases and J lost 4 bases. This CDR3 reads CASRYWTGNYNEQFF. In nucleotides, the CDR3 is TGTGCCAGCAGGTATTGGACAGGGAATTACAATGAGCAGTTCTTC.